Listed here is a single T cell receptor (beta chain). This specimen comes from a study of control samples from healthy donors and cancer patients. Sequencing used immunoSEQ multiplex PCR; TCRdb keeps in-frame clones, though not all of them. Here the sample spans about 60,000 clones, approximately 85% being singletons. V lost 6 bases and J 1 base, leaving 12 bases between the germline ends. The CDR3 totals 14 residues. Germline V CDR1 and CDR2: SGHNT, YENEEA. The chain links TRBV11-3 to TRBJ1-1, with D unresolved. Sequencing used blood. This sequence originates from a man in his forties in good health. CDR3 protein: CASRGRTANTEAFF. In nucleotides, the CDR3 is TGTGCCAGCAGAGGACGTACAGCGAACACTGAAGCTTTCTTT.